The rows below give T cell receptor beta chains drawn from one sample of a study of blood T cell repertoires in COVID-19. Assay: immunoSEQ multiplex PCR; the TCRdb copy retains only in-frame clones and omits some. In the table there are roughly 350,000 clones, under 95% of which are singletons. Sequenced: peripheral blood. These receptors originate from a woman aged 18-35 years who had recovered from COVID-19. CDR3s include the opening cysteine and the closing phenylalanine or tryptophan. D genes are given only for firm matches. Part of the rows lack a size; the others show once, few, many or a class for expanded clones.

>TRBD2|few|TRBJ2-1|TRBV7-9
CASSSSPGLAGYNEQFF
TGTGCCAGCAGCTCCAGTCCAGGCCTAGCGGGGTACAATGAGCAGTTCTTC
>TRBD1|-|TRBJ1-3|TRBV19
CASSTKGARNTIYF
TGTGCCAGTAGCACCAAGGGGGCTAGAAACACCATATATTTT
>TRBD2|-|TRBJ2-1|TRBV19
CASSGGTSGASYNEQFF
TGTGCCAGTAGTGGGGGGACTAGCGGGGCCTCCTACAATGAGCAGTTCTTC
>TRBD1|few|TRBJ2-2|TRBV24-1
CATSEWTGGGTGELFF
TGTGCCACCAGTGAGTGGACAGGGGGCGGCACCGGGGAGCTGTTTTTT
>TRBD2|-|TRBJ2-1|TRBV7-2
CASTGTRGYNEQFF
TGTGCCAGCACGGGGACTAGGGGCTACAATGAGCAGTTCTTC
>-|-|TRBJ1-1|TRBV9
CASSPRAGGDTEAFF
TGTGCCAGCAGCCCCCGGGCGGGGGGGGACACTGAAGCTTTCTTT
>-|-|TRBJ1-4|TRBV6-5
CASSRNRALPEKLFF
TGTGCCAGCAGTCGCAACAGGGCACTGCCCGAAAAACTGTTTTTT
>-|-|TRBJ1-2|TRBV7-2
CASSSTVYGYTF
TGTGCCAGCAGCTCGACAGTCTATGGCTACACCTTC
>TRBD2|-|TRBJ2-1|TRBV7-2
CASSPRRSGRANEQFF
TGTGCCAGCAGCCCCCGCCGGAGCGGGAGAGCCAATGAGCAGTTCTTC
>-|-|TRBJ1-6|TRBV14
CASSQVISSYNSPLHF
TGTGCCAGCAGCCAAGTTATCAGCTCCTATAATTCACCCCTCCACTTT
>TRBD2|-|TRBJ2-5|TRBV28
CATSRGVLARETQYF
TGTGCCACCTCTAGAGGCGTACTAGCGAGAGAGACCCAGTACTTC
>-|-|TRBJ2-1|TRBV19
CASRGRDRMDIGHYNEQFF
TGTGCCAGTAGGGGCCGCGACAGAATGGATATAGGACACTACAATGAGCAGTTCTTC
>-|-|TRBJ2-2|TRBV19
CASSISRGIAGELFF
TGTGCCAGTAGTATATCCAGGGGAATAGCCGGGGAGCTGTTTTTT
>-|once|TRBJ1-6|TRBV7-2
CASSETGTRGNSPLHF
TGTGCCAGCAGCGAAACCGGGACACGGGGAAATTCACCCCTCCACTTT
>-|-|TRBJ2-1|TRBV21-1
CASSKATGGAYNEQFF
TGTGCCAGCAGCAAGGCCACAGGGGGCGCATACAATGAGCAGTTCTTC
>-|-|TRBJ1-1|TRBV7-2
CASTEGGDTEAFF
TGTGCCAGCACCGAGGGAGGCGACACTGAAGCTTTCTTT
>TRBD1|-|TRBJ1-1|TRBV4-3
CASSQAGGKRTEAFF
TGCGCCAGCAGCCAAGCAGGGGGAAAGCGCACTGAAGCTTTCTTT
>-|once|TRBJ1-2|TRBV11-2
CASSSTVGGDYGYTF
TGTGCCAGCAGCTCGACAGTCGGTGGTGACTATGGCTACACCTTC
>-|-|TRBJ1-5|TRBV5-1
CASSLTGSSNQPQHF
TGCGCCAGCAGCTTGACAGGGTCCAGCAATCAGCCCCAGCATTTT
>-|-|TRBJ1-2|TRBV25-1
CASSQRGGSGYTF
TGTGCCAGCTCTCAGAGGGGAGGGAGCGGCTACACCTTC
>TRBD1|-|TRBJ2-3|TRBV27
CASSLSRTGGTDTQYF
TGTGCCAGCAGTTTATCAAGGACAGGGGGCACAGATACGCAGTATTTT
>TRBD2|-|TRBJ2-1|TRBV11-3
CASSLAGLAGDEQFF
TGTGCCAGCAGCTTAGCCGGACTAGCGGGAGATGAGCAGTTCTTC
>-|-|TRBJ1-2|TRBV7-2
CASSLDGRATYGYTF
TGTGCCAGCAGCTTAGATGGCAGGGCGACCTATGGCTACACCTTC
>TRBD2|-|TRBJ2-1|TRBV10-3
CAISEGGGSYNEQFF
TGTGCCATCAGTGAGGGGGGGGGATCCTACAATGAGCAGTTCTTC
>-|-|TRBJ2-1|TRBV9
CASSVDQGLNNEQFF
TGTGCCAGCAGCGTAGATCAAGGACTTAACAATGAGCAGTTCTTC
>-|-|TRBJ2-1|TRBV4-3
CASSQGRGLLANEQFF
TGCGCCAGCAGCCAAGGCAGGGGTCTTTTGGCCAATGAGCAGTTCTTC
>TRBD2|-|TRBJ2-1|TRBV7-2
CASIPRGTSLYEQFF
TGTGCCAGCATACCCCGAGGGACTAGTCTCTATGAGCAGTTCTTC
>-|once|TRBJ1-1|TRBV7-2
CATSWGHPMGTEAFF
TGTGCCACCTCGTGGGGACACCCGATGGGGACTGAAGCTTTCTTT
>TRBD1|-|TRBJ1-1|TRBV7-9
CASSPWTGGVVNTEAFF
TGTGCCAGCAGCCCGTGGACAGGGGGCGTAGTGAACACTGAAGCTTTCTTT
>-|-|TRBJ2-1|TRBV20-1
CSANSFNEQFF
TGCAGTGCTAACTCCTTTAATGAGCAGTTCTTC
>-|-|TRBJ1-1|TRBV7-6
CASSLGGPGVNTEAFF
TGTGCCAGCAGCCTAGGGGGTCCAGGGGTGAACACTGAAGCTTTCTTT
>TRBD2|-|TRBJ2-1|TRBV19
CASSWTSGSNEQFF
TGTGCCAGTAGCTGGACTAGCGGGAGCAATGAGCAGTTCTTC
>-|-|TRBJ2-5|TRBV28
CASRTGLWETQYF
TGTGCCAGCAGAACAGGTCTTTGGGAGACCCAGTACTTC
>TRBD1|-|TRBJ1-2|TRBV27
CATAPGTGGFYGYTF
TGTGCCACCGCACCCGGGACAGGGGGCTTTTATGGCTACACCTTC
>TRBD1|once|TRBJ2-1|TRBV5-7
CASRHRQGSEQFF
TGTGCCAGCAGGCACAGACAGGGGAGTGAGCAGTTCTTC
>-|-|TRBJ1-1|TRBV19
CASLSGTRAFF
TGTGCCAGTTTATCCGGGACACGAGCTTTCTTT
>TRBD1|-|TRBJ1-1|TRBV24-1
CATRDRKGTNTEAFF
TGTGCCACCCGGGACAGAAAAGGGACCAACACTGAAGCTTTCTTT
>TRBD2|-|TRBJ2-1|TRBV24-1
CATTSSGRRDEQFF
TGTGCCACCACATCCAGCGGGAGGCGTGATGAGCAGTTCTTC
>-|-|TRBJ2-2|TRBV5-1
CASSFFLGRTGELFF
TGCGCCAGCAGCTTTTTCCTGGGGCGCACCGGGGAGCTGTTTTTT
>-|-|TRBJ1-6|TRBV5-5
CASSLTGLSYNSPLHF
TGTGCCAGCAGCTTGACTGGTCTCTCCTATAATTCACCCCTCCACTTT
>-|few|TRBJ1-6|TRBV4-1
CASSQELDSSSYNSPLHF
TGCGCCAGCAGCCAAGAGTTGGACTCAAGCTCCTATAATTCACCCCTCCACTTT
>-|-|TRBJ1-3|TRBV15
CATSRGGDGNTIYF
TGTGCCACCAGCAGAGGGGGGGATGGAAACACCATATATTTT
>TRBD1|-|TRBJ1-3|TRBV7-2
CASSLTTGAGNTIYF
TGTGCCAGCAGCTTAACGACAGGGGCTGGAAACACCATATATTTT
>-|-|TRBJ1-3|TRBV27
CASSPSGGLLSGNTIYF
TGTGCCAGCAGTCCCTCAGGCGGACTCCTCTCTGGAAACACCATATATTTT
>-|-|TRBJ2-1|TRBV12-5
CASGLVHPSMNDEQFF
TGTGCTAGTGGTTTGGTACATCCTAGTATGAATGATGAGCAGTTCTTC
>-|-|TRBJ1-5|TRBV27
CASSFQGSNQPQHF
TGTGCCAGCAGTTTTCAGGGTAGCAATCAGCCCCAGCATTTT
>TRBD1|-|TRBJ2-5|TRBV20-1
CSASRDRNQETQYF
TGCAGTGCTAGTAGGGACAGGAACCAAGAGACCCAGTACTTC
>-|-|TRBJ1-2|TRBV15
CATSRASANYGYTF
TGTGCCACCAGCAGAGCGTCAGCTAACTATGGCTACACCTTC
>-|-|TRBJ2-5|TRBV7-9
CASSLGFQGGTQYF
TGTGCCAGCAGCTTAGGATTTCAGGGAGGAACCCAGTACTTC
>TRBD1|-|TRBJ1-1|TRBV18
CASSPKTGATNTEAFF
TGTGCCAGCTCACCAAAGACAGGGGCTACGAACACTGAAGCTTTCTTT
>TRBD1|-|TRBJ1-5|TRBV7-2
CASSLVAGGQPQHF
TGTGCCAGCAGCTTAGTTGCAGGGGGACAGCCCCAGCATTTT
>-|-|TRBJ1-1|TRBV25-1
CASSGRDTEAFF
TGTGCCAGCAGTGGGAGGGACACTGAAGCTTTCTTT
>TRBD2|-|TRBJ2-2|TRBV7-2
CASSLGTSGYTGELFF
TGTGCCAGCAGCTTAGGGACTAGCGGATACACCGGGGAGCTGTTTTTT
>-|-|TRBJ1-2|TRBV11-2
CASSVNRVLGYTF
TGTGCCAGCAGCGTAAACAGGGTTCTTGGCTACACCTTC
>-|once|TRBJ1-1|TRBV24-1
CATSGIELNTEAFF
TGTGCCACCAGTGGCATAGAACTGAACACTGAAGCTTTCTTT
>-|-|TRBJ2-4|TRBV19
CASSISFRGAGNIQYF
TGTGCCAGTAGCATATCCTTCCGGGGGGCGGGAAACATTCAGTACTTC
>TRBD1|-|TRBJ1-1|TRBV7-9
CASSLLEGANTEAFF
TGTGCCAGCAGCTTATTGGAGGGGGCGAACACTGAAGCTTTCTTT
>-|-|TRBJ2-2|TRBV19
CASGWGELFF
TGTGCCAGCGGTTGGGGGGAGCTGTTTTTT